Listed below are T cell receptor beta chains from one sample, sequenced in a study of blood T cell repertoires in COVID-19. Sequencing was performed with immunoSEQ multiplex PCR; in TCRdb, only in-frame clones are kept and a portion is missing. The sample consists of roughly 440,000 clones, about 87% of them appearing once. The source material was peripheral blood. The receptors come from a woman between 50 and 59 years old with COVID-19, enrolled during active disease. Each CDR3 is given with its conserved first and last residue. D genes are given only for firm matches. Clone size is not always given. Where it is, it says once, few, many or a class for expanded clones.

j_call d_call v_call clone_size cdr3_nt cdr3_aa
TRBJ1-5 - TRBV6-1 few TGTGCCAGCAGTGAAGCCTGGGAGGCGGGCAATCAGCCCCAGCATTTT CASSEAWEAGNQPQHF
TRBJ1-2 - TRBV6-5 - TGTGCCAGCAGTTACATACAGGGCTATGGCTACACCTTC CASSYIQGYGYTF
TRBJ2-7 TRBD1 TRBV5-4 once TGTGCCAGCAGCTCCGGGACAGGGGTCTACTACGAGCAGTACTTC CASSSGTGVYYEQYF
TRBJ2-2 TRBD2 TRBV9 - TGTGCCAGCAGCGTAGCGGCAGCGGGGTACACCGGGGAGCTGTTTTTT CASSVAAAGYTGELFF
TRBJ1-2 - TRBV12-3/TRBV12-4 - TGTGCCAGCAGTTTGGGAGCTAACTATGGCTACACCTTC CASSLGANYGYTF
TRBJ1-5 - TRBV12-3/TRBV12-4 - TGTGCCAGCAGGGACAGCTTAAATCAGCCCCAGCATTTT CASRDSLNQPQHF
TRBJ2-3 TRBD1 TRBV2 - TGTGCCAGCAGGACAGGGTTGGGCACAGATACGCAGTATTTT CASRTGLGTDTQYF
TRBJ2-7 - TRBV7-9 - TGTGCCAGCAGCTGGGACATTAATATCGCCTACGAGCAGTACTTC CASSWDINIAYEQYF
TRBJ2-1 - TRBV6-1 - TGTGCCAGCAGTGAACGAGGGAATGAGCAGTTCTTC CASSERGNEQFF
TRBJ2-3 TRBD2 TRBV24-1 - TGTGCCACCAGTGATTTAACTAGCGGATTCACAGATACGCAGTATTTT CATSDLTSGFTDTQYF
TRBJ1-5 TRBD1 TRBV3-1/TRBV3-2 - TGTGCCAGCAGCCACTGGACAGGGGGTGGGCCCCAGCATTTT CASSHWTGGGPQHF
TRBJ1-1 TRBD1 TRBV7-9 - TGTGCCAGCAGCGATGACAGGGTACGCTCTGAAGCTTTCTTT CASSDDRVRSEAFF
TRBJ1-6 TRBD1 TRBV5-1 - TGCGCCAGCAGCGGGGGACAGCCCGTGATTAATTCACCCCTCCACTTT CASSGGQPVINSPLHF
TRBJ2-1 - TRBV7-3 - TGTGCCAGCAGCCACACTAGGAATGAGCAGTTCTTC CASSHTRNEQFF
TRBJ1-4 TRBD1 TRBV2 - TGTGCCGGGCGGACAGGTGGTGAAAAACTGTTTTTT CAGRTGGEKLFF
TRBJ2-1 - TRBV9 - TGTGCCAGCAGCGTTGTAGCGGACTCCTACAATGAGCAGTTCTTC CASSVVADSYNEQFF